These 7 T cell receptor beta chains share one sample of origin, sequenced in a study of vaccination effects on CD4 cells after COVID-19. The method was immunoSEQ multiplex PCR; TCRdb's version includes in-frame clones alone and lacks a portion of them. The data contain tens of thousands of clones, approximately 70% of them singletons. Under the ViraFEST assay, PBMC were stimulated with viral peptide pools so that antigen-specific CD4+ T cells expanded. Sequencing was performed afterwards. After around ten days in culture, the CD4+ T cells were isolated. It was between March and December 2020 that the person had a SARS-CoV-2 infection confirmed by PCR. Their specific antigens are unknown. The sequences come from CD4+ T cells from PBMCs cultured with SARS-CoV-2 spike peptides, collected before COVID-19 vaccination. Receptors were obtained from a human donor who had a prior SARS-CoV-2 infection.

The J gene is TRBJ2-5, the V gene TRBV19; perhaps TRBD2 as D (7 bases). The V gene lost 1 base and the J gene lost 5 bases, with 17 bases spanning the gap. Germline V lookup: CDR1 LNHDA, CDR2 SQIVND (reference sequence). The CDR3 consists of 16 residues. The CDR3 is CASSIAWGGAVETQYF. The CDR3 coding sequence is TGTGCCAGTAGTATAGCCTGGGGGGGGGCCGTGGAGACCCAGTACTTC.

The rearrangement joins TRBV2 to TRBJ1-4, with a possible D match to TRBD1 (5 bases). Germline assignment: CDR1 SNHLY and CDR2 FYNNEI. The CDR3 totals 15 residues. Trimming left V 2 bases short and J 8 bases short, with 15 bases between. CDR3 DNA: TGTGCCAGCAGTGAAAGTAGGGGTTTGGGAGAAAAACTGTTTTTT. It translates to CASSESRGLGEKLFF.

The chain recombines TRBV15 with TRBJ2-7, with D possibly being TRBD1 or TRBD2 (5 bases each). V lost 2 bases to trimming and J lost 3 bases, with 17 bases between them. Germline V gene data show CDR1 as LNHNV and CDR2 as YYDKDF (reference sequence). The CDR3 has 16 amino acids. This CDR3 is CATSRPVWDGNYEQYF. The CDR3 bases are TGTGCCACCAGCAGACCCGTCTGGGACGGTAACTACGAGCAGTACTTC.

The V call is TRBV29-1, the J call TRBJ2-5; D perhaps matches TRBD1 (5 bases). The CDR3 has 12 residues. Trimming stripped 7 bases from V and 1 base from J, with 10 bases between. Germline CDR1 is SQVTM and CDR2 is ANQGSEA. The CDR3 sequence: CSDGHLQETQYF. The CDR3 DNA reads TGCAGCGATGGACATCTCCAAGAGACCCAGTACTTC.

The chain carries TRBV9 and TRBJ2-1; D might be TRBD2 (6 bases). This CDR3 has 14 residues. Germline CDR1 SGDLS, CDR2 YYNGEE. V gave up 3 bases and J gave up 11 bases, with 18 bases separating them. The CDR3 bases are TGTGCCAGCAGCGAGGACGCGGGAATTAGAAAGCAGTTCTTC. Its translation: CASSEDAGIRKQFF.

The chain joins TRBV29-1 to TRBJ2-3, with a tentative D call TRBD2 (5 bases). The CDR3 contains 14 residues. The germline CDR1 and CDR2 sequences are SQVTM and ANQGSEA. V was clipped by 2 bases and J by 1 base, with 10 bases between them. CDR3 loop: CSVEKRTRTDTQYF. The DNA of the CDR3 is TGCAGCGTTGAAAAACGGACTCGCACAGATACGCAGTATTTT.

The chain employs TRBV7-9 and TRBJ1-1, with D tentatively TRBD1 (6 bases). With 8 bases removed from V and 5 bases from J, the gap between germline ends came to 15 bases. The CDR3 extends over 13 amino acids. Germline V gene data show CDR1 as SEHNR and CDR2 as FQNEAQ (reference sequence). CDR3 nucleotides: TGTGCCAGCCTTTATACAGGGCTGACTGAAGCTTTCTTT. Encoded protein: CASLYTGLTEAFF.